One sample yielded the 3 T cell receptor beta chains listed below, sequenced in a study of T cell repertoires in cytomegalovirus infection. Their antigens are not known. Via MiXCR, TCRdb re-called the reads, giving one row per CDR3 protein. This sample has 650,000 to 900,000 distinct CDR3 sequences, with about 33% found just once. The starting material was cultured CD8+ T cells from PBMCs, obtained from culture after CMV antigen stimulation. The source is a human donor in good health (CMV status not recorded). Some clones in this sample may be carry-over from other donors' samples.

This clonotype appeared a few times. The genes are TRBV12-3 or TRBV12-4 and TRBJ2-2, with TRBD2 matching 11 bases. CDR3 length equals 16 residues. V lost 5 bases, J lost 5 bases, and 7 bases stayed unmatched. In DNA, the CDR3 is TGTGCCAGCAGTCCGACTAGCGGGGCCTCGACCGGGGAGCTGTTTTTT. Amino acids: CASSPTSGASTGELFF.

This clonotype occurred a few times. The chain recombines TRBV4-1 with TRBJ1-5; D possibly corresponds to TRBD1 (6 bases). CDR1 is MGHRA and CDR2 is YSYEKL in the germline V gene. The CDR3 runs 16 residues. V was shortened by 0 bases and J by 3 bases, with 12 bases between the two germline ends. CDR3 protein: CASSQDSGAHNQPQHF. CDR3 sequence (DNA): TGCGCCAGCAGCCAAGATTCAGGGGCCCACAATCAGCCCCAGCATTTT.

The sample holds many counts of this clonotype. The chain couples TRBV7-2 to TRBJ1-3, with D hard to call. The V end lost 4 bases, the J end lost 0 bases, and 13 bases lay between the germline ends. Germline CDR1 is SGHTA and CDR2 is FQGNSA. The CDR3 spans 16 residues. As DNA, the CDR3 is TGTGCCAGCAGCTACTTGTTGTCTGACTCTGGAAACACCATATATTTT. Its protein is CASSYLLSDSGNTIYF.